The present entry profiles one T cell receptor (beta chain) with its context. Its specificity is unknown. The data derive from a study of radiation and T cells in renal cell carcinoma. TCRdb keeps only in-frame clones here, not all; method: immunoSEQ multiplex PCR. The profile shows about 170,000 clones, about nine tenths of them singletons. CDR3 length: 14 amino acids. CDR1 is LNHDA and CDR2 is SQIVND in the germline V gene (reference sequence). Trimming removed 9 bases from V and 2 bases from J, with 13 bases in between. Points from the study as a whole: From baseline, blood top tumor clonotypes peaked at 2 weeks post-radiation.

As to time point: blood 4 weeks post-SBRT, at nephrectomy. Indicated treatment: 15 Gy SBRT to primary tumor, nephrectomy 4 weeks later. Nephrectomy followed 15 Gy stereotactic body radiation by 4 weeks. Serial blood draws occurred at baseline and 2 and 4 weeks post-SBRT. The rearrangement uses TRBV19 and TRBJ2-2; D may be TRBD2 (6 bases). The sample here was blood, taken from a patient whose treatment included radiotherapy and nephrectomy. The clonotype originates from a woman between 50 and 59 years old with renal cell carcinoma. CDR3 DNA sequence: TGTGCCAGCAGGACCGGGACTAACACCGGGGAGCTGTTTTTT. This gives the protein CASRTGTNTGELFF.